This T cell receptor (beta chain) emerged from a study of blood T cell repertoires in COVID-19. The wider study: PBMCs, B-cell-depleted T cells, or T cells provided the cDNA or gDNA that made up the material.

This clone has a handful of counts. Per the original data handling: Reference gene primer amplification in the assay estimated nucleated cell counts. The method was immunoSEQ multiplex PCR; TCRdb's version includes in-frame clones alone and lacks a portion of them. V and J calls and clone size are copied from that table; D and trimming were computed from the DNA. The sample carries about 91,000 clones, more than 70% recorded once. This CDR3 has 16 residues. V was cut by 0 bases and J by 4 bases, with 15 bases left in between. The germline CDR1 and CDR2 sequences are SGHVS and FNYEAQ. This receptor was taken from a man aged 65 to 79 with acute or convalescent COVID-19. The V gene is TRBV7-6, the J gene TRBJ2-5; a possible D gene is TRBD2 (5 bases). The sequencing input was peripheral blood. Here the CDR3 reads CASSLAAPTGSETQYF. CDR3 nucleotide sequence: TGTGCCAGCAGCTTAGCTGCCCCCACGGGGTCAGAGACCCAGTACTTC.